The rows below give T cell receptor beta chains drawn from one sample of a study of EBV T-cell therapy then PD-1 blockade in nasopharyngeal carcinoma. The assay was immunoSEQ multiplex PCR, and TCRdb's table has in-frame clones only and misses some. The profile covers roughly 20,000 clones, with about 86% appearing a single time and 25% to 40% taken by the ten largest. These TCRs' antigens remain unknown. The source was CD8+ T cells from blood, collected at day 266 from a patient whose treatment included autologous EBV-specific T cells and nivolumab. Receptors were obtained from a man aged 40-49 years with nasopharyngeal carcinoma. Both conserved end residues are part of each CDR3. The order of the fields is clone size, D gene, J gene, V gene, CDR3 protein, CDR3 DNA. The D gene is left open where the match is weak. Clone size, where shown, is once, few, many, or a class for clones that have expanded.

.	.	TRBJ2-7	TRBV7-3	CASSLGRGSSTYEQYF	TGTGCCAGCAGCTTAGGGCGAGGTAGCTCGACCTACGAGCAGTACTTC
.	TRBD1	TRBJ2-2	TRBV7-2	CASSLAGQGTPLDPGELFF	TGTGCCAGCAGCTTAGCGGGACAGGGGACGCCCCTGGACCCCGGGGAGCTGTTTTTT
once	.	TRBJ2-6	TRBV7-6	CASSFRGGSGANVLTF	TGTGCCAGCAGCTTCAGGGGCGGCTCTGGGGCCAACGTCCTGACTTTC
.	.	TRBJ1-1	TRBV9	CASSPGQHTEAFF	TGTGCCAGCAGCCCAGGACAGCACACTGAAGCTTTCTTT
.	TRBD2	TRBJ2-1	TRBV12-3/TRBV12-4	CASSRTSVGEQFF	TGTGCCAGCAGCCGTACTAGCGTTGGTGAGCAGTTCTTC
.	.	TRBJ2-7	TRBV29-1	CSVGVTGMAGEQYF	TGCAGCGTTGGGGTCACAGGGATGGCAGGCGAGCAGTACTTC
.	.	TRBJ2-3	TRBV7-2	CASSLYLASTDTQYF	TGTGCCAGCAGCTTATACCTAGCTTCCACAGATACGCAGTATTTT
few	.	TRBJ2-1	TRBV4-1	CASSQDSLADSYNEQFF	TGCGCCAGCAGCCAAGATAGCCTAGCCGACTCCTACAATGAGCAGTTCTTC
.	.	TRBJ2-1	TRBV9	CASSYRGGGLNEQFF	TGTGCCAGCAGCTACCGTGGCGGGGGCCTTAATGAGCAGTTCTTC
.	TRBD1	TRBJ2-7	TRBV6-2/TRBV6-3	CASSAGQGREQYF	TGTGCCAGCAGTGCCGGACAGGGCCGGGAGCAGTACTTC
few	.	TRBJ1-1	TRBV27	CASSATEHTEAFF	TGTGCCAGCAGTGCCACCGAGCACACTGAAGCTTTCTTT
.	.	TRBJ2-5	TRBV30	CAWEWPLIGETQYF	TGTGCCTGGGAATGGCCTCTTATCGGAGAGACCCAGTACTTC
once	.	TRBJ2-1	TRBV12-3/TRBV12-4	CASSHLYNEQFF	TGTGCCAGCAGTCATTTATACAATGAGCAGTTCTTC
once	TRBD2	TRBJ2-1	TRBV6-5	CASSRRGGPYNEQFF	TGTGCCAGCAGCAGACGGGGGGGCCCCTACAATGAGCAGTTCTTC
.	.	TRBJ2-5	TRBV7-7	CASSSLVDSQETQYF	TGTGCCAGCAGCTCACTAGTGGACAGTCAAGAGACCCAGTACTTC
.	TRBD1	TRBJ2-7	TRBV6-5	CASSYGQGTEQYF	TGTGCCAGCAGTTATGGACAGGGGACCGAGCAGTACTTC
.	TRBD1	TRBJ2-3	TRBV7-9	CASSSRDRRPTDTQYF	TGTGCCAGCAGTAGCCGGGACAGGAGACCGACAGATACGCAGTATTTT
.	TRBD1	TRBJ2-4	TRBV6-5	CASSYSRGGLLDF	TGTGCCAGCAGTTACTCGAGAGGGGGCCTTTTAGACTTC